The clone carrying this T cell receptor (beta chain) was detected once. These data belong to a study of blood T cell repertoires in COVID-19. The CDR3 runs to 13 residues. Per germline, CDR1 MDHEN and CDR2 SYDVKM. V dropped 5 bases and J dropped 2 bases, with 10 bases sitting between them. TCRdb keeps only in-frame clones here, not all; method: immunoSEQ multiplex PCR. The sample includes about 240,000 clones, about four fifths of them seen just once. The origin of this receptor is a middle-aged woman who had been exposed to COVID-19. Sequencing was performed on PBMCs or T cells enriched from blood (not recorded which). The V call is TRBV28, the J call TRBJ2-7; D might be TRBD1 (6 bases). CDR3 DNA: TGTGCCAGCAGTACAGGGTCGGCCTACGAGCAGTACTTC. Protein product: CASSTGSAYEQYF.